The next 25 T cell receptor beta chains were all read from a single sample in a study of T cell responses to AZD1222 COVID-19 vaccine. Measured with immunoSEQ multiplex PCR; TCRdb has only the in-frame clones, and not every one. Of 130,000 or so clones listed, about 94% are singletons. The sample consisted of peripheral blood, taken on day 0 of AZD1222 vaccination. The receptor set was obtained from an adult in good health.

The chain employs TRBV12-3 or TRBV12-4 and TRBJ1-3; D is unclear. The CDR3 loop spans 13 amino acids. Trimming removed 4 bases at V and 1 base at J, with 5 bases between. The CDR3: CASSSSSGNTIYF. The CDR3, as DNA: TGTGCCAGCAGTTCAAGTTCTGGAAACACCATATATTTT.

This chain connects TRBV28 to TRBJ2-1, with D possibly matching TRBD1 (6 bases). V was cut by 9 bases and J by 8 bases, with 17 bases left in between. Germline CDR1 reads MDHEN; CDR2 reads SYDVKM. The CDR3 has 13 amino acids. CDR3 region: CASRKTGTDEQFF. In DNA form, the CDR3 reads TGTGCCAGTAGAAAAACAGGGACCGATGAGCAGTTCTTC.

The CDR3 reads CASSLPGGSGNTIYF. The CDR3 nucleotides are TGCGCCAGCAGCTTGCCCGGGGGCTCTGGAAACACCATATATTTT. The chain links TRBV5-1 to TRBJ1-3; the D gene is possibly TRBD1 (5 bases). CDR1 and CDR2 (germline): SGHRS, YFSETQ. The V end was cut by 1 base, the J end by 0 bases, with 8 bases between. The CDR3 consists of 15 residues.

The chain couples TRBV5-1 to TRBJ2-2, with D perhaps being TRBD1 or TRBD2 (5 bases each). Germline CDR1 SGHRS, CDR2 YFSETQ. The CDR3 has 16 residues. Trimming removed 2 bases from V and 0 bases from J, with 11 bases in between. The CDR3: CASSFGTGANTGELFF. CDR3 DNA sequence: TGCGCCAGCAGCTTCGGGACGGGCGCGAACACCGGGGAGCTGTTTTTT.

This sequence joins TRBV19 and TRBJ2-3; 10 bases line up with TRBD2. Germline lookup yields CDR1 LNHDA and CDR2 SQIVND (reference sequence). The CDR3 runs to 15 residues. V was pared by 5 bases and J by 6 bases, with 8 bases of the junction left unmatched. CDR3 in DNA: TGTGCCAGTAGTTCCCTAGCGGGAGCGAGGGATACGCAGTATTTT. Protein product: CASSSLAGARDTQYF.

The CDR3: CASSSQWRQGSYEQYF. The CDR3, as DNA: TGTGCCAGCAGTTCACAGTGGAGACAGGGATCCTACGAGCAGTACTTC. The chain has TRBV6-5 and TRBJ2-7, with 7 bases identical to TRBD1. The CDR3 is made up of 16 amino acids. Germline assignment: CDR1 MNHEY and CDR2 SVGAGI. Trimming removed 4 bases from V and 1 base from J; junction bases left unmatched: 10.

V is TRBV11-2 and J is TRBJ1-2; 7 bases align to TRBD1. CDR1 is SGHAT, CDR2 FQNNGV, per germline. The CDR3 loop spans 16 amino acids. J gave up 5 bases and V 3 bases, and 12 bases lay outside the gene matches. The CDR3 DNA is TGTGCCAGCAGCTTCGAGGGTACAGGGGTGATATATGGCTACACCTTC. Its translation: CASSFEGTGVIYGYTF. The whole variable domain, remainder taken from reference TRBV11-2 and TRBJ1-2, is EAGVAQSPRYKIIEKRQSVAFWCNPISGHATLYWYQQILGQGPKLLIQFQNNGVVDDSQLPKDRFSAERLKGVDSTLKIQPAKLEDSAVYLCASSFEGTGVIYGYTFGSGTRLTVV.

In its sample, this clone was seen once. The chain joins TRBV9 to TRBJ2-1; D uncertain. Germline loops: CDR1 SGDLS, CDR2 YYNGEE. This CDR3 comprises 11 residues. V was trimmed by 0 bases and J by 8 bases, leaving 3 bases between them. CDR3 in DNA: TGTGCCAGCAGCGTAGTAGATGAGCAGTTCTTC. This translates into CASSVVDEQFF.

This rearrangement joins TRBV2 to TRBJ1-2; 7 nucleotides align to TRBD1. The V segment lost 8 bases and the J segment 4 bases; nucleotides outside the gene matches: 16. From germline, CDR1 is SNHLY and CDR2 FYNNEI. CDR3 length equals 16 residues. CDR3 residues: CASQDPATGLAYGYTF. The DNA for the CDR3 is TGTGCCAGCCAGGACCCCGCGACAGGGCTGGCCTATGGCTACACCTTC.

The chain's CDR3 is CASSLGAGLAGGPPYEQYF. The CDR3 DNA sequence: TGCGCCAGCAGCTTGGGAGCCGGACTAGCGGGAGGGCCTCCGTACGAGCAGTACTTC. The chain joins TRBV5-1 to TRBJ2-7; 15 bases map to TRBD2. V was clipped by 0 bases and J by 4 bases; unmatched bases: 11. Germline CDR1 SGHRS, CDR2 YFSETQ. This CDR3 has 19 residues.

The table lists this clone with a count of one. The V call is TRBV7-2, the J call TRBJ1-6; a possible D gene is TRBD1 (5 bases). In germline, CDR1 is SGHTA, CDR2 FQGNSA. The CDR3 covers 17 residues. The V gene lost 1 base and the J gene lost 10 bases, with 20 bases spanning the gap. CDR3 region: CASSLGDWGPVGSPLHF. CDR3 in DNA: TGTGCCAGCAGCTTAGGGGACTGGGGCCCCGTGGGGTCACCCCTCCACTTT. Variable domain in full (rest from reference TRBV7-2 and TRBJ1-6): GAGVSQSPSNKVTEKGKDVELRCDPISGHTALYWYRQSLGQGLEFLIYFQGNSAPDKSGLPSDRFSAERTGGSVSTLTIQRTQQEDSAVYLCASSLGDWGPVGSPLHFGNGTRLTVT.

The chain joins TRBV28 to TRBJ1-3; no clear D gene. This CDR3 spans 14 amino acids. CDR1 and CDR2 (germline): MDHEN, SYDVKM. V lost 6 bases, J lost 0 bases, and 9 bases lay in between. DNA for the CDR3: TGTGCCAGCAGCGACCGGGGCTCTGGAAACACCATATATTTT. Its protein is CASSDRGSGNTIYF.

This clone was counted a single time. V gene TRBV3-1 (or the pseudogene TRBV3-2) combines with J gene TRBJ1-2; a possible D gene is TRBD1 (5 bases). CDR1 LGHDT and CDR2 YNNKEL come from the germline V gene (reference sequence). The CDR3 runs 14 residues. The V end was cut by 6 bases, the J end by 8 bases, with 19 bases between. In nucleotides, the CDR3 is TGTGCCAGCAGTCCGATTCAGGGTATTGGGGGCTACACCTTC. Translating it yields CASSPIQGIGGYTF.

The V gene is TRBV24-1, the J gene TRBJ2-1; 13 bases are a match to TRBD2. This CDR3 is 16 amino acids long. V lost 4 bases to trimming and J lost 1 base; unmatched junction nucleotides: 0. Germline V gene sequence: CDR1 KGHDR, CDR2 SFDVKD. The CDR3: CATSETSGRSYNEQFF. The CDR3 bases are TGTGCCACCAGTGAGACTAGCGGGAGGTCCTACAATGAGCAGTTCTTC.

The chain is built from TRBV19 and TRBJ1-2, with D possibly being TRBD1 (5 bases). V lost 4 bases, J lost 6 bases, and 18 bases lay in between. The CDR3 sequence is 15 residues long. In germline, CDR1 is LNHDA, CDR2 SQIVND (reference sequence). The CDR3 coding sequence is TGTGCCAGTAGTAATCCCGTGGTCGGGGGTGATGGCTACACCTTC. Translation gives CASSNPVVGGDGYTF. The full variable domain, with the rest looked up from reference TRBV19 and TRBJ1-2, is DGGITQSPKYLFRKEGQNVTLSCEQNLNHDAMYWYRQDPGQGLRLIYYSQIVNDFQKGDIAEGYSVSREKKESFPLTVTSAQKNPTAFYLCASSNPVVGGDGYTFGSGTRLTVV.

Of note for this clone: The junction departs from the called germline gene at one end, perhaps through a read error. V usage is TRBV6-5 and J usage is TRBJ2-3; D remains unclear. Germline V gene sequence: CDR1 MNHEY, CDR2 SVGAGI. CDR3 length: 14 amino acids. CDR3 region: CASSQLPYLDMQYF. The CDR3, as DNA: TGTGCCAGCAGTCAACTACCTTACTTAGATATGCAGTATTTT.

The chain carries TRBV6-5 and TRBJ2-7, with 10 bases matching TRBD1. Germline-derived CDR1 and CDR2 are MNHEY and SVGAGI. The CDR3 loop spans 14 amino acids. Trimming at V came to 6 bases and at J to 4 bases, leaving 6 bases not matched to a gene. The CDR3 spells CASRTGTGVYEQYF. The CDR3 DNA sequence: TGTGCCAGCAGGACCGGGACAGGGGTTTACGAGCAGTACTTC.

V usage is TRBV30 and J usage is TRBJ2-7, with 7 positions matching TRBD2. V dropped 4 bases and J dropped 0; count of bases not matched to a gene: 6. Germline-derived CDR1 and CDR2 are GTSNPN and SVGIG (reference sequence). This CDR3 has 14 amino acids. CDR3: CAWNLGGSSYEQYF. CDR3 nucleotides: TGTGCCTGGAATTTGGGCGGGAGCTCCTACGAGCAGTACTTC. Full variable domain (outside the CDR3, taken from reference TRBV30 and TRBJ2-7): SQTIHQWPATLVQPVGSPLSLECTVEGTSNPNLYWYRQAAGRGLQLLFYSVGIGQISSEVPQNLSASRPQDRQFILSSKKLLLSDSGFYLCAWNLGGSSYEQYFGPGTRLTVT.

The chain recombines TRBV19 with TRBJ2-3; TRBD2 matches 10 bases. Per the germline V gene, CDR1 is LNHDA and CDR2 is SQIVND (reference sequence). The CDR3 covers 18 residues. The ends lost 5 bases at V and 1 base at J; junction bases unmatched: 12. The CDR3 DNA is TGTGCCAGTAGTCTCAGCGGGGGGGGCCAACTAGGCACAGATACGCAGTATTTT. It translates to CASSLSGGGQLGTDTQYF.

The chain uses TRBV5-4 and TRBJ2-7, with D uncertain. Germline V gives CDR1 SGHNT, CDR2 YYREEE (reference sequence). This CDR3 contains 14 residues. The V end lost 4 bases, the J end lost 2 bases, and 13 bases lay between the germline ends. The CDR3 sequence is CASSPSHPPYEQYF. DNA of the CDR3: TGTGCCAGCAGCCCGTCTCACCCACCCTACGAGCAGTACTTC. Combining the CDR3 with reference TRBV5-4 and TRBJ2-7 gives the whole variable domain ETGVTQSPTHLIKTRGQQVTLRCSSQSGHNTVSWYQQALGQGPQFIFQYYREEENGRGNFPPRFSGLQFPNYSSELNVNALELDDSALYLCASSPSHPPYEQYFGPGTRLTVT.

About this clone: Additional DNA sequences in this sample encode the identical CDR3. The V call is TRBV19, the J call TRBJ1-2; D gene uncertain. Trimming took off 2 bases at V and 4 bases at J, with 5 bases between the two ends. The CDR3 totals 12 residues. In germline, CDR1 is LNHDA, CDR2 SQIVND (reference sequence). The CDR3 is CASSISVYGYTF. The CDR3 nucleotides read TGTGCCAGTAGTATAAGCGTCTATGGCTACACCTTC. Full variable domain (outside the CDR3, taken from reference TRBV19 and TRBJ1-2): DGGITQSPKYLFRKEGQNVTLSCEQNLNHDAMYWYRQDPGQGLRLIYYSQIVNDFQKGDIAEGYSVSREKKESFPLTVTSAQKNPTAFYLCASSISVYGYTFGSGTRLTVV.

This rearrangement joins TRBV3-1 (or the pseudogene TRBV3-2) to TRBJ1-4; D is ambiguous. Deletions cut 1 base from V and 1 base from J, with 7 bases between. The germline CDR1 and CDR2 sequences are LGHDT and YNNKEL (reference sequence). The CDR3 has 15 residues. The CDR3 nucleotides read TGTGCCAGCAGCCAAGTCCGGGGAACTAATGAAAAACTGTTTTTT. Translating it yields CASSQVRGTNEKLFF.

The chain combines TRBV5-1 with TRBJ2-5; D is unclear. Trimming cost V 4 bases and J 5 bases, with 9 bases left between them. The CDR3 is made up of 12 amino acids. The V gene's germline CDR1 is SGHRS and CDR2 YFSETQ. As DNA, the CDR3 is TGCGCCAGCAGCCCGCTCGGGGAGACCCAGTACTTC. This codes for CASSPLGETQYF.

The rearrangement uses TRBV13 and TRBJ2-1; D gene uncertain. The CDR3 spans 17 residues. The ends were cut back, 1 base at V and 4 bases at J, with 17 bases in the middle. Germline V gene data show CDR1 as PRHDT and CDR2 as FYEKMQ (reference sequence). CDR3 residues: CASSLVRSSPSYNEQFF. CDR3 DNA: TGTGCCAGCAGCTTAGTTCGTAGTAGCCCTTCATACAATGAGCAGTTCTTC.

V and J are TRBV7-9 and TRBJ1-2; 10 positions match TRBD1. V lost 4 bases and J lost 4; bases outside the gene matches: 6. CDR1 SEHNR and CDR2 FQNEAQ come from the germline V gene (reference sequence). CDR3 length equals 15 residues. CDR3 residues: CASSSRTGGTYGYTF. The CDR3, as DNA: TGTGCCAGCAGCTCCCGGACAGGGGGGACCTATGGCTACACCTTC.